This T cell receptor beta chain was retrieved from a study of Ad26.COV2.S vaccination and SARS-CoV-2 variants. General observations from the study: Possible underestimation of total T cell responses by the TCR breadth and depth analyses was noted. Reportedly, after vaccination the spike-specific CD8+ and CD4+ T cell responses displayed substantial breadth.

The repertoire was sequenced with immunoSEQ multiplex PCR; TCRdb's copy has only in-frame clones and lacks some. Among 350,000 to 450,000 clones listed, around 92% were seen once. Note on this clone: Its antigen is undetermined.

The ends lost 4 bases at V and 7 bases at J; junction bases unmatched: 3. CDR3 length: 13 residues. Germline V gene lookup returns CDR1 PRHDT and CDR2 FYEKMQ (reference sequence). The clonotype originates from a human donor who had recovered from COVID-19. The specimen was peripheral blood, collected after recovery from COVID-19. This sequence joins TRBV13 and TRBJ2-7; 11 bases line up with TRBD1. The CDR3 DNA reads as TGTGCCAGCAGCTCGGGGACAGGGGGAGAGCAGTACTTC. Its protein product is CASSSGTGGEQYF.